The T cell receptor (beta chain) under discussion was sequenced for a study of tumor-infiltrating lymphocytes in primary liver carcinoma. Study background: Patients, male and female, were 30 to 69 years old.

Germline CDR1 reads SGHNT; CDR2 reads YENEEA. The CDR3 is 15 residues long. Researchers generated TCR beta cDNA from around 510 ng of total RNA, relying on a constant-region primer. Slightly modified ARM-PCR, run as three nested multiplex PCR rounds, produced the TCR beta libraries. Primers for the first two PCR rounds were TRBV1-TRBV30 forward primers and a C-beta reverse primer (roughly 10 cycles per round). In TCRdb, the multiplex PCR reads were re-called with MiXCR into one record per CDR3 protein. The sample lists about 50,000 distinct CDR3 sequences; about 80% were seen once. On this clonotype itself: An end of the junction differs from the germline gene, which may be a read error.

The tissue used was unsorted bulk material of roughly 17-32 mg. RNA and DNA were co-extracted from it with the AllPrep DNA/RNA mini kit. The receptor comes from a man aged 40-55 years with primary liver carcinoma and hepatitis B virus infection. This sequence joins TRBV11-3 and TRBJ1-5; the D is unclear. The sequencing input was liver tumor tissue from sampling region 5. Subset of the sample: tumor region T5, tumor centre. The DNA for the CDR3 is TGTGCCAGCAACTTAGATCTGGGGATGGCTCAGTCCCAGCATTTT. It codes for CASNLDLGMAQSQHF.